A single TCR beta chain is shown here with its context. The CDR3 extends over 16 amino acids. Germline V gene data show CDR1 as MNHNS and CDR2 as SASEGT. Trimming at V came to 4 bases and at J to 5 bases, leaving 11 bases not matched to a gene. The assay was immunoSEQ multiplex PCR, and TCRdb's table has in-frame clones only and misses some. The repertoire has 60,000 or so clones, 90% of them found once; the top ten carry roughly 2.2%. The entry originates in a study of T cell changes during pregnancy in multiple sclerosis. The V call is TRBV6-1, the J call TRBJ1-5, with 7 bases aligning to TRBD1. Sequencing was performed on peripheral blood, taken in the second trimester of pregnancy. The receptor was isolated from a female donor in good health, enrolled as a control in a pregnancy study. CDR3 sequence: CASSVGGGLYHQPQHF. The CDR3 bases are TGTGCCAGCAGTGTAGGAGGGGGCCTTTACCATCAGCCCCAGCATTTT.